The clone carrying this T cell receptor beta chain was detected once. This CDR3 contains 15 residues. Germline CDR1 and CDR2: MNHEY and SMNVEV (reference sequence). The ends were cut back, 6 bases at V and 5 bases at J, with 16 bases in the middle. This record belongs to a study of blood T cell repertoires in COVID-19. The data were produced by immunoSEQ multiplex PCR, yet TCRdb's version contains in-frame clones alone and is incomplete. The repertoire holds roughly 200,000 clones, with approximately 81% as singletons. This sequence was found in a person aged 65 to 79 with COVID-19, enrolled during active disease. Sequencing input: peripheral blood. J is TRBJ1-4 and V is TRBV27, with D maybe TRBD1 (6 bases). This chain's CDR3 is CASRKRTVRNEKLFF. CDR3 in DNA: TGTGCCAGCAGAAAAAGGACAGTTAGGAATGAAAAACTGTTTTTT.